These 17 T cell receptor beta chains came from one sample sequenced in a study of blood T cells in healthy people across ages. For the second PCR, which ran for 7 to 11 cycles, a sample-barcoded 5' primer and a J-beta primer mix were used. Via MiXCR, TCRdb re-called the 5' RACE reads, giving one row per CDR3 protein. This table holds around 1.7 million distinct CDR3 sequences, approximately 28% found once. The sequencing input was blood. These receptors all stem from a woman younger than 45 in good health.

As to this clonotype: Mismatch with germline at one junction end may stem from a read error. The chain uses TRBV28 and TRBJ2-1; TRBD2 aligns across 9 bases. Germline V gene lookup returns CDR1 MDHEN and CDR2 SYDVKM. This CDR3 is 15 amino acids long. The CDR3 DNA sequence: TGTGCCAGCCTCCGGGGAGCGGGGGGTTACAATGAGCGGTTCTTC. This codes for CASLRGAGGYNERFF.

This clonotype has just one count. This sequence joins TRBV20-1 and TRBJ1-5; possibly TRBD1 for D (5 bases). The CDR3 is 18 residues long. CDR1 is DFQATT, CDR2 SNEGSKA, per germline (reference sequence). The V gene lost 3 bases and the J gene lost 2 bases, with 23 bases spanning the gap. For the CDR3, the DNA is TGCAGTGCTAGGGTTCCGGGACTGGTTGGATTGGGCAATCAGCCCCAGCATTTT. This gives the protein CSARVPGLVGLGNQPQHF.

This clonotype has a handful of counts. The chain has TRBV12-5 and TRBJ1-3; no clear D gene. The V end was cut by 3 bases, the J end by 0 bases, with 9 bases between. The CDR3 totals 15 residues. Germline V gene sequence: CDR1 LGHNT, CDR2 FRNRAP. The CDR3 DNA is TGTGCTAGTGGTTTTCTGTTGAACTCTGGAAACACCATATATTTT. Its translation: CASGFLLNSGNTIYF.

The V call is TRBV20-1, the J call TRBJ2-1, with 11 bases aligning to TRBD2. V lost 1 base, J lost 7 bases, and 9 bases stayed unmatched. The CDR3 length is 16 residues. The germline CDR1 and CDR2 sequences are DFQATT and SNEGSKA (reference sequence). CDR3 bases: TGCAGTGCTAGAGGGATAATAGCGGGGGGGCCAAATGAGCAGTTCTTC. Protein sequence: CSARGIIAGGPNEQFF.

The chain is built from TRBV5-1 and TRBJ2-7, with D possibly TRBD1 on 5 matching bases. The CDR3 is 17 amino acids. V dropped 1 base and J dropped 2 bases, with 19 bases sitting between them. Per germline, CDR1 SGHRS and CDR2 YFSETQ. The CDR3 sequence: CASSLPIWTFKPYEQYF. DNA of the CDR3: TGCGCCAGCAGCTTGCCCATCTGGACATTCAAACCCTACGAGCAGTACTTC.

The chain joins TRBV29-1 to TRBJ1-2; a possible D gene is TRBD1 (5 bases). Germline V lookup: CDR1 SQVTM, CDR2 ANQGSEA. The CDR3 runs to 13 residues. V was clipped by 7 bases and J by 4 bases, with 16 bases between them. CDR3: CSAWGGTLYGYTF. CDR3 nucleotide sequence: TGCAGCGCTTGGGGGGGGACCCTCTATGGCTACACCTTC.

In regard to this clonotype: Since a much larger clone is just one base distant, this may be a read error. The chain has TRBV20-1 and TRBJ2-7; TRBD1 matches at 12 bases. This CDR3 has 14 residues. Germline CDR1 is DFQATT and CDR2 is SNEGSKA (reference sequence). With 2 bases clipped from V and 6 bases from J, the junction kept 5 bases outside the gene matches. CDR3 amino acids: CSARRGTGGGEQYF. The CDR3 DNA sequence: TGCAGTGCTAGACGCGGGACAGGGGGCGGCGAGCAGTACTTC.

The sample holds a few counts of this clonotype. V gene TRBV5-5 combines with J gene TRBJ1-6; D call uncertain. The CDR3 length is 14 residues. Germline V gene lookup returns CDR1 SGHKS and CDR2 YYEKEE (reference sequence). V was pared by 1 base and J by 11 bases, with 13 bases between. CDR3 sequence: CASSLTLSPAPLHF. The CDR3 DNA is TGTGCCAGCAGCTTGACACTCTCTCCGGCACCCCTCCACTTT.

The sample holds a few counts of this clonotype. The chain couples TRBV29-1 to TRBJ1-5; maybe TRBD1 (6 bases). Trimming took off 2 bases at V and 0 bases at J, with 14 bases between the two ends. The CDR3 length is 16 residues. The V gene's germline CDR1 is SQVTM and CDR2 ANQGSEA. This CDR3 reads CSVENWTEYSNQPQHF. The CDR3 DNA follows: TGCAGCGTTGAAAATTGGACAGAATATAGCAATCAGCCCCAGCATTTT.

Only a few counts were recorded for this clonotype. The chain joins TRBV29-1 to TRBJ2-7; TRBD1 is a possible D gene (6 bases). Germline lookup yields CDR1 SQVTM and CDR2 ANQGSEA. The CDR3 is 14 amino acids. Trimming removed 4 bases at V and 2 bases at J, with 15 bases between. This chain's CDR3 is CSVVGQDSTYEQYF. The CDR3 nucleotides read TGCAGCGTTGTGGGGCAGGACAGTACCTACGAGCAGTACTTC.

This clonotype was seen a few times. The chain carries TRBV30 and TRBJ1-5; D is possibly TRBD1 (5 bases). Germline V lookup: CDR1 GTSNPN, CDR2 SVGIG (reference sequence). The CDR3 covers 14 residues. V dropped 3 bases and J dropped 3 bases, with 12 bases sitting between them. The CDR3 reads CAWRSQGYNQPQHF. The DNA of the CDR3 is TGTGCCTGGAGATCTCAGGGATACAATCAGCCCCAGCATTTT.

This clonotype was found a few times. The rearrangement uses TRBV20-1 and TRBJ1-6; perhaps TRBD1 as D (6 bases). The germline gives CDR1 DFQATT, CDR2 SNEGSKA (reference sequence). The CDR3 contains 15 residues. The V and J ends lost 1 base and 7 bases respectively, with 14 bases between them. Here the CDR3 DNA reads TGCAGTGCTAGAGCCACACAGGGCGAAAATTCACCCCTCCACTTT. It codes for CSARATQGENSPLHF.

This clonotype was seen ten or more times. V usage is TRBV12-3 or TRBV12-4 and J usage is TRBJ1-2, with 8 bases fitting TRBD1. The CDR3 consists of 14 residues. Unmatched junction bases numbered 1, after V lost 2 bases and J lost 2 bases. CDR3 bases: TGTGCCAGCAGTTTAACAGGGGGGAACTATGGCTACACCTTC. Its translation: CASSLTGGNYGYTF.

Ten or more counts support this clonotype. The chain recombines TRBV4-3 with TRBJ2-7; the match to TRBD1 covers 9 bases. This CDR3 comprises 16 residues. Germline V gene data show CDR1 as LGHNA and CDR2 as YSLEER. With 3 bases clipped from V and 2 bases from J, the junction kept 8 bases outside the gene matches. The CDR3 reads CASSHPPRDRAYEQYF. CDR3 nucleotides: TGCGCCAGCAGCCACCCTCCCCGGGACAGGGCCTACGAGCAGTACTTC.

With respect to this clonotype: A much larger clone lies a single base off, so this may be a read error. This chain links TRBV7-9 with TRBJ1-2; a possible D gene is TRBD1 (5 bases). This CDR3 contains 14 residues. Per the germline V gene, CDR1 is SEHNR and CDR2 is FQNEAQ (reference sequence). The CDR3: CVSSDTVGLHGYTF. The CDR3 region has the DNA TGTGTCAGCAGCGATACAGTGGGGCTCCATGGCTACACCTTC.

With regard to this clonotype: A much bigger clone sits one base away, suggesting this may be a read error. The chain carries TRBV29-1 and TRBJ2-4; 7 bases agree with TRBD1. The ends lost 3 bases at V and 3 bases at J; junction bases unmatched: 11. CDR1 SQVTM and CDR2 ANQGSEA come from the germline V gene. CDR3 length equals 16 residues. The CDR3 nucleotides read TGCAGCGTTGACGGTACAGGGGTCAGTGACAAAAACATTCAGTACTTC. It codes for CSVDGTGVSDKNIQYF.

A note on this clonotype: Germline and junction disagree at one end, which may indicate a read error. The chain combines TRBV3-1 with TRBJ2-3; D is uncertain. Germline V gene data show CDR1 as LGHDT and CDR2 as YNNKEL (reference sequence). The CDR3 covers 13 residues. CDR3: CASSRRSADMQYF. CDR3 sequence (DNA): TGTGCCAGCAGCCGGCGGAGCGCAGATATGCAGTATTTT.